This TCR beta chain is from a study of identical twins (dated by TCRdb to 2016 to 2017). Regarding the complete study: To test whether fetal clonotypes persist, the study used deep sequencing on TCR alpha and beta repertoires from monozygotic twins, unrelated adults of various ages, and cord blood. To rule out contamination, replicate twin experiments were performed at different times with different library preparation protocols.

Every donor in the study was a healthy Caucasian. The twin cohort comprised three pairs of female monozygotic twins, all aged about 18 to 29 years. CD4+ and CD8+ T cell populations were isolated with positive isolation kits from Invitrogen. Trimming removed 4 bases from V and 0 bases from J, leaving 10 bases between the germline ends. The cysteine opens and the phenylalanine closes a CDR3 of 15 amino acids. Only the CDR3 DNA stays, 45 bases, in frame from base 1. The germline V gene sets CDR1 to LGHNA and CDR2 to YSLEER. The library was generated by 5' RACE. Data came from an Illumina HiSeq 2000. Template switching added a universal primer binding site, and the final cDNA carried a unique molecular identifier that allowed TCR cDNA molecules to be counted accurately. Specific primers in the conserved constant-segment region were used to synthesize first-strand cDNA for the TCR alpha and beta chains. To control for contamination, each cDNA library was double barcoded with a SMART-Mk sample barcode plus Illumina barcodes. TruSeq adapter sequences, together with Illumina sample barcodes, were added in two successive PCR steps. Sequencing of the TCR alpha and beta cDNA libraries was done on the Illumina HiSeq platform using custom primers. The authors' pipeline ran thus. MiGEC was used to process raw reads and extract unique molecular identifiers, and MiXCR was used to find CDR3 positions. For each individual, recombination models were inferred using an EM algorithm with the repgenHMM and IGoR tools. The analysis of shared clonotypes was done with the tcR package in R, with sharing normalized by the product of cloneset sizes. To study raw recombination free of thymic and clonal selection effects, out-of-frame nonproductive sequences were analyzed. TCRdb's own reprocessing of the public reads used fastp at Q25 and MiXCR and kept productive beta chains. Each CDR3 protein appears once, grouped with its most common genes and DNA. The authors' filters were not applied to this entry. The sample yields roughly 490,000 distinct CDR3 sequences; 13% to 15% were counted once. Approximately 0.98% of the sample rests with the top ten.

This clonotype was observed a few times. Its antigen is not yet known. Base qualities are not recorded, but no much larger clone differs from it by a single base. Broader findings and caveats from the paper: The excess sharing between twins in beta out-of-frame sequences was weaker because fewer shared sequences reduced the signal-to-noise ratio. Abundant cord blood beta clonotypes carried fewer insertions; young adult naive repertoires showed a weaker similar trend, while memory repertoires showed none. Out-of-frame TCR alpha sharing in monozygotic twins was systematically underestimated by recombination models, whereas sharing between unrelated individuals was in agreement with the recombination models. Because the same donors could not be followed over many years, conclusions were based on cross-sectional statistical analysis. Compared with coincidental sharing between unrelated individuals, an excess of low generation-probability sequences was observed among out-of-frame TCR alpha sequences shared between twins. Invariant T cells such as MAIT and iNKT could partly confound zero-insertion analyses, although diverse VJ usage argued against such confounding for most clonotypes.

The data also belong to a second study, concerning yellow fever vaccine responses in identical twins. The second source states: The T cell response to vaccination in identical twins was reported by the authors to appear partly convergent and partly personalized. In the study, vaccine-responding T cell clones were precisely tracked in identical twins.

The chain links TRBV4-3 with TRBJ2-1, with a tentative D gene TRBD2 over 6 matching bases. The receptor comes from a woman between 18 and 29 years old in good health. The sequencing sample was made of CD4+ T cells sorted from blood. The CDR3 reads as follows: CASSPGLNSYNEQFF. The sequence in DNA is TGCGCCAGCAGCCCAGGACTAAACTCCTACAATGAGCAGTTCTTC.